This note documents a single TCR beta chain sequence. Participant-reported clinical history was the basis for cohort assignment. These data originate in a study of blood T cell repertoires in COVID-19. Study background: Sample material is recorded as cDNA or gDNA derived from T cells, B-cell-depleted T cells, or PBMCs.

TCRdb's copy holds only in-frame clones and misses some; the assay was immunoSEQ multiplex PCR. The data show about 320,000 clones, 85% seen once. The V gene end was trimmed by 3 bases and the J gene end by 9 bases; junction bases not matched to a gene: 12. This CDR3 spans 17 amino acids. Germline-derived CDR1 and CDR2 are KGHSH and LQKENI. The V gene is TRBV18, the J gene TRBJ1-6, with 9 bases that match TRBD1. This clonotype was sampled from a woman in her 30s who had been exposed to COVID-19. The source material was PBMCs or T cells enriched from blood (not recorded which). The CDR3 spells CASSPQEQGALTSPLHF. CDR3 nucleotide sequence: TGTGCCAGCTCACCCCAAGAACAGGGGGCTTTAACTTCACCCCTCCACTTT.